The present entry profiles one T cell receptor beta chain with its context. This sample was taken from a study of shared T cell receptors in the human thymus. Sequenced by immunoSEQ multiplex PCR; TCRdb stores in-frame clones only, minus some. The sample has 500,000 to 750,000 clones, 88% seen once. These data were also reused for a study on human thymus T cells. Per that study: Immunologically healthy infants in Finland undergoing congenital heart defect surgery were the donors. Thymic resections from corrective heart surgery supplied the tissue. Thymic as well as blood repertoires seemed to favor certain V and J genes unevenly.

This TCR derives from a boy under two years old with a congenital heart defect. Input material: thymocytes.

The CDR3 reads CASSVRETQYF. DNA for the CDR3: TGCGCCAGCAGCGTCCGGGAGACCCAGTACTTC. The V gene is TRBV5-1, the J gene TRBJ2-5; D is uncertain. Looked up from germline, CDR1 is SGHRS and CDR2 is YFSETQ. V was pared by 4 bases and J by 5 bases, with 6 bases between. The CDR3 loop spans 11 amino acids.